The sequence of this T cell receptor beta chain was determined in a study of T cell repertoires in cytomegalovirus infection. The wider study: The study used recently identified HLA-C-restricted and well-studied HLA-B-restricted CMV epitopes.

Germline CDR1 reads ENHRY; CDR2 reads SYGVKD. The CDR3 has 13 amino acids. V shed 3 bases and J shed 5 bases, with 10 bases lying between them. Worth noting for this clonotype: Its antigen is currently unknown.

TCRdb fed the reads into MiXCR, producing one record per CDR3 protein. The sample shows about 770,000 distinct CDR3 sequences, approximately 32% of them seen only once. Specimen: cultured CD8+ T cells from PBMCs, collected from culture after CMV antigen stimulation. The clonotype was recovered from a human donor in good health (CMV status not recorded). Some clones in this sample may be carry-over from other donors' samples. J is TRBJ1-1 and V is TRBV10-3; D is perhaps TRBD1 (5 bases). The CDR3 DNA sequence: TGTGCCATCAGTGAAGAAGGGGAGACTGAAGCTTTCTTT. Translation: CAISEEGETEAFF.